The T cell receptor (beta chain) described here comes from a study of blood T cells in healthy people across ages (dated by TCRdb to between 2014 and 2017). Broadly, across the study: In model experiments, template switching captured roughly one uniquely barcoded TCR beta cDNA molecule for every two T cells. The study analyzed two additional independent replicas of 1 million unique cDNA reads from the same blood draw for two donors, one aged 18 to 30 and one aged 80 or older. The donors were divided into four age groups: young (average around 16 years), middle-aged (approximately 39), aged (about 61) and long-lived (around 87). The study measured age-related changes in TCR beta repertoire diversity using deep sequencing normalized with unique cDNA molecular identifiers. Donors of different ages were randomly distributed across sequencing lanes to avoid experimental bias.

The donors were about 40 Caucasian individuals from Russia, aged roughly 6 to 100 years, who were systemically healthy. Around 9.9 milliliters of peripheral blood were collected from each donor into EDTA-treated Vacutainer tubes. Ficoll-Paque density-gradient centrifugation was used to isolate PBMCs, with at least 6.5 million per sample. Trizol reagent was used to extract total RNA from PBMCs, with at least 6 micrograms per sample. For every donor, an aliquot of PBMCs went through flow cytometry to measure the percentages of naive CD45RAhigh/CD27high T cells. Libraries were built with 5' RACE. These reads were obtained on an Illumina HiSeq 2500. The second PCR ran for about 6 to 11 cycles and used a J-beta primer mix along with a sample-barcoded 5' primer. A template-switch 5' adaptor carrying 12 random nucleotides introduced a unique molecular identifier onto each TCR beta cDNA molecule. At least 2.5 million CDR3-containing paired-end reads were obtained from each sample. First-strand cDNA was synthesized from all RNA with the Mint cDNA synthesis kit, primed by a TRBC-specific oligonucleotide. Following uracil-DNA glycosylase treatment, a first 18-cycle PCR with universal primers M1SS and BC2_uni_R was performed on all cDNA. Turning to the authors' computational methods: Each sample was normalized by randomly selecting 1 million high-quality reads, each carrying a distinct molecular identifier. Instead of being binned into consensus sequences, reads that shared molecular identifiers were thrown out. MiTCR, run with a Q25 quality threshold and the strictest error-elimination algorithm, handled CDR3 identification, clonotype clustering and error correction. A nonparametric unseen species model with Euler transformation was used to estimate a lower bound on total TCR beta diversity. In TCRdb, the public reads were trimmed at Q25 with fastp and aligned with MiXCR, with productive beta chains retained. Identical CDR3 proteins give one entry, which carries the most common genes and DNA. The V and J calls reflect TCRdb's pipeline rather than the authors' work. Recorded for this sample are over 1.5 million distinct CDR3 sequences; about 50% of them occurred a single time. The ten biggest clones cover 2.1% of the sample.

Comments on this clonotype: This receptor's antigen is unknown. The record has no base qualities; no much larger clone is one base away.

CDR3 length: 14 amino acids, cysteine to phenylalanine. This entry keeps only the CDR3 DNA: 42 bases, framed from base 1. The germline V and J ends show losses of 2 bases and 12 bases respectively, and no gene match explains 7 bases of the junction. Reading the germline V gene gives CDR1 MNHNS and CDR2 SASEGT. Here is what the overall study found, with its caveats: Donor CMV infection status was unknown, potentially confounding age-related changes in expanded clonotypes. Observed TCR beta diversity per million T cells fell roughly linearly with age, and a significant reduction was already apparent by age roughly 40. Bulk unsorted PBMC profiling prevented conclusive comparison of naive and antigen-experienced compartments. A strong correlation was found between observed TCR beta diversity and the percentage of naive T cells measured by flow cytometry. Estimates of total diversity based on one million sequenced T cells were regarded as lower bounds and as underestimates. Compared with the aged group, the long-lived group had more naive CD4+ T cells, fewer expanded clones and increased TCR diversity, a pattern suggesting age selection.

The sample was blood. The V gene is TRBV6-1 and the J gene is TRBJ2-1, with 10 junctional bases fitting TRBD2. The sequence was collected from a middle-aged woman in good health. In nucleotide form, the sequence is TGTGCCAGCAGTGAAACAGCGGGGGGGCGGGGGCAGTTCTTC. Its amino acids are CASSETAGGRGQFF.